The sequence of this T cell receptor beta chain was determined in a study of blood T cell repertoires in COVID-19. Turning to the study itself: Samples representing acute and convalescent COVID-19 were sourced from the United States, Italy and Spain. Sources were T cells, B-cell-depleted T cells, or PBMCs; the material itself was cDNA or gDNA.

Original processing methods: Quantification of nucleated cells was approximated via reference gene primer amplification. Using immunoSEQ multiplex PCR, the repertoire was profiled, and TCRdb retains in-frame clones only, with some absent. V, J and clone size were drawn from that table, and D and trimming were deduced from the DNA. The sample carries about 76,000 clones, 75% recorded once. CDR1 and CDR2 from the germline V gene are SGHDT and YYEEEE. The CDR3 runs to 14 residues. Losses at the gene ends were 3 bases for V and 2 bases for J; bases not matched to a gene: 3. This chain joins TRBV5-6 and TRBJ2-7, with 9 bases matching TRBD1. The clonotype originates from a man aged 70 or older with acute or convalescent COVID-19. The sequencing input was peripheral blood. CDR3 residues: CASSYGTGPYEQYF. In nucleotides, the CDR3 is TGTGCCAGCAGCTATGGGACAGGGCCCTACGAGCAGTACTTC.